This TCR beta chain was observed in a study of blood T cells in healthy people across ages (dated by TCRdb to the mid-2010s). Turning to the overall study: In model experiments, template switching captured about one uniquely barcoded TCR beta cDNA molecule for every two T cells. To track age-related changes in TCR beta repertoire diversity, the study relied on deep sequencing normalized with unique cDNA molecular identifiers. Donors were grouped into four age groups: young (average 16 years), middle-aged (approximately 41), aged (roughly 67) and long-lived (about 90). To avoid experimental bias, donors of different ages were randomly spread across the sequencing lanes. Two additional independent replicas of 1 million unique cDNA reads from the same blood draw were analyzed for two donors (one aged 18 to 30 and one aged 80 or older).

Overall study results and their limits: Because the CMV infection status of the donors was unknown, age-related changes in expanded clonotypes may potentially have been confounded. Estimates of total diversity from one million sequenced T cells were regarded as lower bounds and underestimates. Observed TCR beta diversity per million T cells fell roughly linearly with age, and a significant reduction was already apparent by age approximately 41. Bulk unsorted PBMC profiling prevented conclusive comparison of naive and antigen-experienced compartments. The long-lived group showed more naive CD4+ T cells, fewer expanded clones and increased TCR diversity than the aged group, suggesting age selection. Observed TCR beta diversity correlated strongly with the percentage of naive T cells measured by flow cytometry.

The roughly 39 donors, aged 6 to 90 years, were systemically healthy Caucasian individuals from Russia. Approximately 9 milliliters of peripheral blood were collected from each donor into EDTA-treated Vacutainer tubes. Ficoll-Paque density-gradient centrifugation was used to isolate PBMCs, with at least 6 million obtained per sample. Trizol reagent was used to extract total RNA from PBMCs, with at least 6 micrograms per sample. For every donor, flow cytometry on a PBMC aliquot measured the percentage of naive CD45RAhigh/CD27high T cells. On this clonotype itself: There is no known antigen for this receptor. Base qualities are not at hand, and no much larger clone is one base apart.

In the germline V gene, CDR1 corresponds to SGDLS and CDR2 to YYNGEE. From its cysteine to its phenylalanine, the CDR3 spans 14 amino acids. The CDR3 DNA has 42 bases and is translated from base 1. Receptor amplification or capture employed 5' RACE. The reads were generated on an Illumina HiSeq 2500. The second PCR ran for about 7 to 11 cycles and used a J-beta primer mix along with a sample-barcoded 5' primer. A template-switch 5' adaptor carrying 12 random nucleotides introduced a unique molecular identifier onto each TCR beta cDNA molecule. At least 3 million CDR3-containing paired-end reads were obtained from each sample. First-strand cDNA synthesis was performed from all RNA using the Mint cDNA synthesis kit, with priming by a TRBC-specific oligonucleotide. All cDNA was treated with uracil-DNA glycosylase and then went through a first 18-cycle PCR with the universal primers M1SS and BC2_uni_R. Processing in the source paper ran as follows. For normalization, 1 million high-quality reads were randomly selected from each sample, with every read carrying a distinct molecular identifier. Reads with shared molecular identifiers were discarded instead of being binned into consensus sequences. MiTCR, with a Q25 quality threshold and the strictest error-elimination algorithm, was used for CDR3 identification, clonotype clustering and error correction. A nonparametric unseen species model with Euler transformation was used to estimate lower-bound total TCR beta diversity. Clones were called with MiXCR by TCRdb after fastp trimmed the public reads at Q25, and only in-frame beta chains were retained. Each entry is one CDR3 protein sequence, shown with its most common DNA and genes. The authors' filters were not applied to this entry. The sample records some 700,000 distinct CDR3 sequences, roughly 41% of which are singletons. The ten biggest clones cover under 25% of the sample.

What was sequenced was blood. The TCR was taken from a woman aged 60 to 75 in good health. The chain employs TRBV9 and TRBJ2-5, with 7 central nucleotides matching TRBD2. Matching the DNA end better, TRBJ2-7 makes the J call doubtful. CDR3 reads: CASSVSGTIYEQYF. At the DNA level, the sequence is TGTGCCAGCAGCGTAAGCGGGACCATCTACGAGCAGTACTTC.